Listed below are T cell receptor beta chains from one sample, sequenced in a study of cytomegalovirus exposure and HLA in healthy donors. The assay was immunoSEQ multiplex PCR, and TCRdb's table has in-frame clones only and misses some. The table records 150,000 to 200,000 clones, about 82% of them present only once. Source material: PBMCs. These receptors all come from a young woman in good health and CMV-seronegative. The CDR3 runs from the conserved cysteine through the conserved F or W. Each record gives: J gene, clone size, CDR3 length, D gene, V gene, CDR3 DNA, CDR3 protein. The D gene is left open where the match is weak. Only some rows state a clone size, as once, few, many or a class for expanded clones.

TRBJ1-1,once,14,.,TRBV30,TGTGCCTGGAGTTTGCGGGCGGTTGGCACTGAAGCTTTCTTT,CAWSLRAVGTEAFF
TRBJ1-4,.,16,.,TRBV5-8,TGTGCCAGCAGCCAGAAGTTCTTTGCAACTAATGAAAAACTGTTTTTT,CASSQKFFATNEKLFF
TRBJ2-2,.,13,.,TRBV7-9,TGTGCCAGCAGCTTAGTGCGGTCCGGGGAGCTGTTTTTT,CASSLVRSGELFF
TRBJ1-3,.,18,.,TRBV6-1,TGTGCCAGCAGTGCACGGCGGTGGCAGTCGAGCTCTGGAAACACCATATATTTT,CASSARRWQSSSGNTIYF
TRBJ2-7,.,15,.,TRBV10-3,TGTGCCATCAGTGAGTCCAAGGTTGGGAGGTACGAGCAGTACTTC,CAISESKVGRYEQYF
TRBJ2-7,once,14,.,TRBV5-6,TGTGCCAGCAGCTTGGGAGGGTATTCCTACGAGCAGTACTTC,CASSLGGYSYEQYF
TRBJ1-6,.,14,TRBD1,TRBV6-5,TGTGCCAGCAGCCGAACAGGGGGTGATTCACCCCTCCACTTT,CASSRTGGDSPLHF
TRBJ2-1,.,12,.,TRBV7-6,TGTGCCAGCAGCTTTACGGGGAATGAGCAGTTCTTC,CASSFTGNEQFF
TRBJ2-2,once,15,TRBD2,TRBV6-5,TGTGCCAGCAGTCGACGGGGGGATTACACCGGGGAGCTGTTTTTT,CASSRRGDYTGELFF
TRBJ1-4,.,15,.,TRBV27,TGTGCCAGCAGTCCACCGGGTTTTCGTGGTGAAAAACTGTTTTTT,CASSPPGFRGEKLFF
TRBJ2-3,.,16,.,TRBV5-1,TGCGCCAGCAGCCCCCCTGGGGCAACAGGCACAGATACGCAGTATTTT,CASSPPGATGTDTQYF
TRBJ2-1,.,13,TRBD1,TRBV6-6,TGTGCCAGTCACAGGGGGAGCTACAATGAGCAGTTCTTC,CASHRGSYNEQFF
TRBJ2-2,few,15,TRBD2,TRBV7-7,TGTGCCAGCAGCCTCGGACTAGCAGGCACCGGGGAGCTGTTTTTT,CASSLGLAGTGELFF
TRBJ2-3,.,16,TRBD1,TRBV28,TGTGCCAGCAGCATTGGACAGGCAACTAGCACAGATACGCAGTATTTT,CASSIGQATSTDTQYF
TRBJ2-6,.,16,.,TRBV5-1,TGCGCCAGCAGCTTACCCACAGGTTCTGGGGCCAACGTCCTGACTTTC,CASSLPTGSGANVLTF
TRBJ1-2,.,13,TRBD1,TRBV6-6,TGTGCCAGCAGGAGGGACAGGGATCATGGCTACACCTTC,CASRRDRDHGYTF
TRBJ1-2,.,15,TRBD1,TRBV4-1,TGCGCCAGCAGCCAAGTTGGGACAGGGAACTATGGCTACACCTTC,CASSQVGTGNYGYTF
TRBJ2-5,.,13,.,TRBV5-5,TGTGCCAGCAGGGAGTCAGGACACCCTGCCGCGTACTTC,CASRESGHPAAYF
TRBJ1-6,once,22,TRBD1,TRBV7-8,TGTGCCAGCAGCTTATTTGGGAACATGGGACAGTCCCGAAGCTCCTATAATTCACCCCTCCACTTT,CASSLFGNMGQSRSSYNSPLHF
TRBJ1-1,.,14,.,TRBV4-1,TGCGCCAGCAGCCTCTCCGGTTTGAGCACTGAAGCTTTCTTT,CASSLSGLSTEAFF
TRBJ1-2,.,13,TRBD1,TRBV5-1,TGCGCCAGCAGCTTAGGGACAGACAGAGGCTACACCTTC,CASSLGTDRGYTF
TRBJ1-5,.,14,.,TRBV5-4,TGTGCCAGCAGTTTGGCAGGTTCCAATCAGCCCCAGCATTTT,CASSLAGSNQPQHF
TRBJ2-3,.,17,TRBD2,TRBV19,TGTGCCAGTAGTGCGCCGGGACTAGCGGGTCCGTTAAATACGCAGTATTTT,CASSAPGLAGPLNTQYF
TRBJ1-6,once,16,TRBD1,TRBV27,TGTGCCAGCAGAAGTCCTGGACAGGGTTATAATTCACCCCTCCACTTT,CASRSPGQGYNSPLHF
TRBJ1-6,.,15,.,TRBV11-2,TGTGCCAGCAGCTTAGTGCTTCCCCCGGGATCACCCCTCCACTTT,CASSLVLPPGSPLHF
TRBJ1-2,.,13,.,TRBV2,TGTGCCAGCAGCGACATGAGGGTAGGGGGCTACACCTTC,CASSDMRVGGYTF
TRBJ2-2,.,16,TRBD2,TRBV10-1,TGCGCCAGCAGTGAAAGTCGGGGGGGTTGGACCGGGGAGCTGTTTTTT,CASSESRGGWTGELFF
TRBJ1-1,.,18,.,TRBV5-4,TGTGCCAGCAGCTTGCTAACAGGGTTCATTCAGGAGAACACTGAAGCTTTCTTT,CASSLLTGFIQENTEAFF
TRBJ2-3,.,17,TRBD2,TRBV4-1,TGCGCCAGCAGCCAAGATGCCCAGCGGGGGGACACAGATACGCAGTATTTT,CASSQDAQRGDTDTQYF
TRBJ2-1,.,17,.,TRBV7-9,TGTGCCAGCAGCTTACAAAGGGGCAGGGGCCCCTACAATGAGCAGTTCTTC,CASSLQRGRGPYNEQFF
TRBJ2-3,.,12,TRBD1,TRBV5-3,TGTGCCACGACGACAGGGCTTGATACGCAGTATTTT,CATTTGLDTQYF
TRBJ2-1,.,15,.,TRBV6-6,TGTGCCAGCAGTTACTCAAGGGGGTTGAACAATGAGCAGTTCTTC,CASSYSRGLNNEQFF
TRBJ2-7,.,15,.,TRBV7-6,TGTGCCAGCAGCTTAAAGGCGGCCCCCACCTACGAGCAGTACTTC,CASSLKAAPTYEQYF
TRBJ1-4,.,17,TRBD1,TRBV15,TGTGCCACCAGGACCGGGACAGGGCTCGGTTCGAGCTCAAAACTGTTTTTT,CATRTGTGLGSSSKLFF
TRBJ2-1,.,16,TRBD2,TRBV5-1,TGCGCCAGCAGCCCAAATAGCGGGGGAACCTACAATGAGCAGTTCTTC,CASSPNSGGTYNEQFF
TRBJ1-1,.,16,TRBD1,TRBV5-1,TGCGCCAGCAGCTTGGTGGGACAGGGCACCTTCGCTGAAGCTTTCTTT,CASSLVGQGTFAEAFF
TRBJ2-7,.,12,.,TRBV7-9,TGTGCCAGCAGCTTGGGCGTTGACGAGCAGTACTTC,CASSLGVDEQYF
TRBJ1-2,.,16,TRBD1,TRBV15,TGTGCCACCAGCAGACGTGGGGCAGGGGGCGACTATGGCTACACCTTC,CATSRRGAGGDYGYTF
TRBJ2-6,once,21,.,TRBV5-1,TGCGCCAGCAGCACCCGTCAGGGGACCCCGTCAGAGCTCTCTGGGGCCAACGTCCTGACTTTC,CASSTRQGTPSELSGANVLTF
TRBJ1-1,.,15,TRBD1,TRBV10-1,TGCGCCAGCAGTGAGTCGACAGGGGCTCGGACTGAAGCTTTCTTT,CASSESTGARTEAFF
TRBJ1-2,many,15,TRBD1,TRBV10-1,TGCGCCAGCAGTGAGTCAGGGGACAGGGGCCATGGCTACACCTTC,CASSESGDRGHGYTF
TRBJ2-5,.,12,.,TRBV11-1,TGTGCCAGCAGCCCCCAGTATAGCCTTCAGTACTTC,CASSPQYSLQYF
TRBJ1-6,.,15,TRBD1,TRBV11-2,TGTGCCAGCAGCCGGACAGGGATGGACAATTCACCCCTCCACTTT,CASSRTGMDNSPLHF
TRBJ2-1,.,14,.,TRBV28,TGTGCCAGCACCCAGGGGGGCATCGGAAATGAGCAGTTCTTC,CASTQGGIGNEQFF
TRBJ1-5,.,16,TRBD1,TRBV19,TGTGCCAGTACCCTAGGGGGACAGGGGGCGGTCCGGCCCCAGCATTTT,CASTLGGQGAVRPQHF
TRBJ1-1,.,14,TRBD1,TRBV19,TGTGCCAGTACCGAATTACGCTCGGGACAGAAAGCTTTCTTT,CASTELRSGQKAFF
TRBJ2-1,.,19,.,TRBV11-2,TGTGCCAGCAGCTTAGCCCACCGTCTGCGTATATTATCCTACAATGAGCAGTTCTTC,CASSLAHRLRILSYNEQFF
TRBJ2-6,.,15,.,TRBV6-1,TGTGCCAGCAGTGAGGGCAGGGCTGGGGCCAACGTCCTGACTTTC,CASSEGRAGANVLTF
TRBJ2-7,once,15,.,TRBV6-5,TGTGCCAGCAGGGCCATGCGCGGGCTCTCCTACGAGCAGTACTTC,CASRAMRGLSYEQYF
TRBJ2-1,.,17,TRBD2,TRBV2,TGTGCCAGCAGGAAGACTAGCGGGGGAGTCTCCTACAATGAGCAGTTCTTC,CASRKTSGGVSYNEQFF
TRBJ1-1,.,13,TRBD1,TRBV7-9,TGTGCCAGGGTCGAAGACGGGACAGGGGTAGCTTTCTTT,CARVEDGTGVAFF
TRBJ2-5,.,16,TRBD1,TRBV5-1,TGCGCCAGCAGCTGGACGACAGGGGGGATCCAAGAGACCCAGTACTTC,CASSWTTGGIQETQYF